Below are 19 T cell receptor beta chains sequenced from a single sample in a study of blood T cell repertoires in COVID-19. The data were produced by immunoSEQ multiplex PCR, yet TCRdb's version contains in-frame clones alone and is incomplete. The table has 140,000 to 150,000 clones, roughly 82% seen once. The sample consisted of peripheral blood. The receptors derive from a human donor with acute or convalescent COVID-19. The donor label of this sample is uncertain.

This clone has only one observation. The chain uses TRBV7-9 and TRBJ2-7; 11 bases agree with TRBD1. The CDR3 contains 14 residues. The germline V gene has CDR1 SEHNR and CDR2 FQNEAQ (reference sequence). Losses at the gene ends were 11 bases for V and 7 bases for J; bases not matched to a gene: 13. In nucleotides, the CDR3 is TGTGCCTCTGGACGGGGACAGGGGGTTTGGGAGCAGTACTTC. This translates into CASGRGQGVWEQYF. The complete variable domain, with remaining parts taken from reference TRBV7-9 and TRBJ2-7, reads DTGVSQNPRHKITKRGQNVTFRCDPISEHNRLYWYRQTLGQGPEFLTYFQNEAQLEKSRLLSDRFSAERPKGSFSTLEIQRTEQGDSAMYLCASGRGQGVWEQYFGPGTRLTVT.

V and J are TRBV18 and TRBJ2-6; the D gene is possibly TRBD2 (6 bases). Trimming took 6 bases from V and 2 from J, leaving 14 bases between them. The CDR3 runs 16 residues. Germline V gives CDR1 KGHSH, CDR2 LQKENI. The CDR3 nucleotides are TGTGCCAGCTCCCCCACCCCGGGAGCTGGGGCCAACGTCCTGACTTTC. Translating it yields CASSPTPGAGANVLTF.

The chain employs TRBV5-1 and TRBJ1-6; 9 positions agree with TRBD1. Looked up from germline, CDR1 is SGHRS and CDR2 is YFSETQ. Unmatched junction bases numbered 8, after V lost 5 bases and J lost 5 bases. This CDR3 is 16 amino acids long. CDR3 region: CASRPSRDRDNSPLHF. The DNA of the CDR3 is TGCGCCAGCAGACCATCCCGGGACAGGGATAATTCACCCCTCCACTTT. Full variable domain (remainder filled in from reference TRBV5-1 and TRBJ1-6): KAGVTQTPRYLIKTRGQQVTLSCSPISGHRSVSWYQQTPGQGLQFLFEYFSETQRNKGNFPGRFSGRQFSNSRSEMNVSTLELGDSALYLCASRPSRDRDNSPLHFGNGTRLTVT.

Only one count was recorded for this clone. The chain recombines TRBV6-4 with TRBJ1-2, with TRBD1 matching over 7 bases. This CDR3 is 15 amino acids long. J lost 4 bases, V lost 0 bases, and 5 bases had no gene match. Germline V CDR1 and CDR2: MRHNA, SNTAGT. CDR3 sequence: CASSDSGTDVYGYTF. CDR3 DNA: TGTGCCAGCAGTGACTCGGGGACAGACGTCTATGGCTACACCTTC.

This chain uses TRBV4-2 with TRBJ2-7, with TRBD2 matching 11 bases. Germline V gives CDR1 LGHNA, CDR2 YNFKEQ. The V segment lost 4 bases and the J segment 0 bases; nucleotides outside the gene matches: 11. The CDR3 is made up of 18 amino acids. As DNA, the CDR3 is TGTGCCAGCAGCCGACTAATTAGCGGGGGGGCGCCCTCCTACGAGCAGTACTTC. Its protein product is CASSRLISGGAPSYEQYF.

This clone was counted only a few times. The CDR3 sequence is CASRGAGGYTF. CDR3 nucleotides: TGTGCCAGCAGAGGGGCTGGTGGCTACACCTTC. The genes are TRBV12-3 or TRBV12-4 and TRBJ1-2; D possibly corresponds to TRBD1 (5 bases). CDR3 size: 11 residues. The ends were cut back, 6 bases at V and 7 bases at J, with 9 bases in the middle.

The chain links TRBV3-1 (or the pseudogene TRBV3-2) to TRBJ1-5, with 8 positions matching TRBD1. Germline V CDR1 and CDR2: LGHDT, YNNKEL (reference sequence). The CDR3 is 17 amino acids. V dropped 0 bases and J dropped 3; count of bases not matched to a gene: 7. In DNA form, the CDR3 reads TGTGCCAGCAGCCAAGATCTGCCAGGGGGCGACAATCAGCCCCAGCATTTT. Protein: CASSQDLPGGDNQPQHF.

This clone was seen a few times. The chain carries TRBV20-1 and TRBJ1-2, with TRBD1 as a possible D gene (6 bases). In germline, CDR1 is DFQATT, CDR2 SNEGSKA (reference sequence). The CDR3 is 15 residues long. The V end lost 3 bases, the J end lost 7 bases, and 21 bases lay between the germline ends. Here the CDR3 DNA reads TGCAGTGCTAGTATCCACAGGGAAGGAGAAAGTGGCTACACCTTC. It encodes CSASIHREGESGYTF.

This clone has only one observation. The CDR3 DNA reads TGTGCCAGCAGTGAAAGGGGGGGGCCCATCTCTGGAAACACCATATATTTT. Its translation: CASSERGGPISGNTIYF. V gene TRBV6-1 combines with J gene TRBJ1-3, with D tentatively TRBD1 (6 bases). CDR3 size: 17 residues. The V gene lost 2 bases and the J gene lost 0 bases, with 14 bases spanning the gap. Germline V gene lookup returns CDR1 MNHNS and CDR2 SASEGT.

V gene TRBV30 combines with J gene TRBJ1-1, with D perhaps matching TRBD1 (6 bases). This CDR3 contains 15 residues. Germline CDR1 GTSNPN, CDR2 SVGIG (reference sequence). Trimming left V 1 base short and J 3 bases short, with 15 bases between. The CDR3 reads CAWSGEGERDTEAFF. CDR3 in DNA: TGTGCCTGGAGTGGAGAGGGGGAGAGGGACACTGAAGCTTTCTTT.

This clone was counted only a few times. The chain recombines TRBV6-6 with TRBJ1-2, with 12 bases identical to TRBD1. This CDR3 is built from 15 residues. The ends lost 5 bases at V and 5 bases at J; junction bases unmatched: 6. Germline assignment: CDR1 MNHNY and CDR2 SVGAGI (reference sequence). The CDR3 sequence is CASSGDRGRRYGYTF. The CDR3 DNA reads as TGTGCCAGCAGTGGGGACAGGGGGCGCCGGTATGGCTACACCTTC.

The chain couples TRBV27 to TRBJ1-1, with a tentative D call TRBD1 (6 bases). This CDR3 is built from 14 residues. Trimming removed 3 bases at V and 2 bases at J, with 10 bases between. Germline-derived CDR1 and CDR2 are MNHEY and SMNVEV (reference sequence). The CDR3 sequence is CASSFRGLNTEAFF. As DNA, the CDR3 is TGTGCCAGCAGTTTCAGGGGTTTAAACACTGAAGCTTTCTTT.

The chain uses TRBV10-3 and TRBJ2-1; 10 nucleotides align to TRBD2. Trimming at V came to 11 bases and at J to 4 bases, leaving 5 bases not matched to a gene. The V gene's germline CDR1 is ENHRY and CDR2 SYGVKD. The CDR3 has 13 residues. CDR3 sequence reads: CAAAGGEYNEQFF. The CDR3 DNA is TGTGCCGCAGCGGGGGGGGAGTACAATGAGCAGTTCTTC.

V usage is TRBV10-3 and J usage is TRBJ2-1, with TRBD2 identical over 8 bases. Germline values: CDR1 ENHRY, CDR2 SYGVKD. V was clipped by 6 bases and J by 10 bases; unmatched bases: 11. The CDR3 spans 14 residues. CDR3 protein: CAISPAGGRGEQFF. Written as DNA, the CDR3 is TGTGCCATCAGCCCCGCGGGGGGCCGGGGCGAGCAGTTCTTC.

V gene TRBV5-1 combines with J gene TRBJ2-2; D possibly corresponds to TRBD1 (6 bases). CDR1 and CDR2 (germline): SGHRS, YFSETQ. V lost 4 bases and J 6 bases, leaving 13 bases between the germline ends. The CDR3 has 14 amino acids. CDR3 bases: TGCGCCAGCAGCCCGACAGGTCTTCCCGGGGAGCTGTTTTTT. Its translation: CASSPTGLPGELFF.

The chain carries TRBV18 and TRBJ1-1; D unclear. This CDR3 contains 14 residues. V dropped 3 bases and J dropped 2 bases, with 10 bases sitting between them. Germline assignment: CDR1 KGHSH and CDR2 LQKENI. CDR3 coding DNA: TGTGCCAGCTCACCCCGGGAAGCTAACACTGAAGCTTTCTTT. Its protein product is CASSPREANTEAFF.

The rearrangement joins TRBV3-1 (or the pseudogene TRBV3-2) to TRBJ1-2; 11 bases align to TRBD1. Looked up from germline, CDR1 is LGHDT and CDR2 is YNNKEL (reference sequence). The junction had 12 bases not matched to a gene; V was cut back by 1 base and J by 8 bases. The CDR3 sequence is 17 residues long. The CDR3 reads CASSQGKAGTGGNGYTF. DNA of the CDR3: TGTGCCAGCAGCCAAGGCAAAGCCGGGACAGGGGGTAACGGCTACACCTTC.

The rearrangement uses TRBV6-1 and TRBJ1-1; D perhaps matches TRBD1 (6 bases). Trimming removed 3 bases at V and 1 base at J, with 12 bases between. CDR1 MNHNS and CDR2 SASEGT come from the germline V gene. This CDR3 comprises 15 residues. The DNA for the CDR3 is TGTGCCAGCAGTGACCCCGGGACATCGAACACTGAAGCTTTCTTT. Translation: CASSDPGTSNTEAFF.

A few counts support this clone. V and J are TRBV15 and TRBJ1-5; D is unresolved. The CDR3 consists of 12 residues. Germline V gene data show CDR1 as LNHNV and CDR2 as YYDKDF (reference sequence). V gave up 2 bases and J gave up 4 bases, with 3 bases separating them. For the CDR3, the DNA is TGTGCCACCAGCAGACTTAATCAGCCCCAGCATTTT. This gives the protein CATSRLNQPQHF. The full variable domain, in which reference TRBV15 and TRBJ1-5 provide the parts outside the CDR3, is DAMVIQNPRYQVTQFGKPVTLSCSQTLNHNVMYWYQQKSSQAPKLLFHYYDKDFNNEADTPDNFQSRRPNTSFCFLDIRSPGLGDTAMYLCATSRLNQPQHFGDGTRLSIL.